Sequencing of this T cell receptor (beta chain) was carried out in a study of T cells in Graves' hyperthyroidism and ophthalmopathy. This clonotype was seen many times. Its cognate antigen is unknown. Findings and caveats of the study: Most thyroid clonotypes with frequency above 0.001 were detected in blood.

Germline V gene lookup returns CDR1 SGHNT and CDR2 YENEEA. V was shortened by 5 bases and J by 6 bases, with 14 bases between the two germline ends. The CDR3 covers 14 residues. The CDR3 regions of TCR beta were amplified from RNA transcripts. Researchers ran a first-round RT-PCR on the TCR CDR3 using the HTBI primer set. TCRdb re-derived calls from the multiplex PCR reads in MiXCR, one entry per CDR3 protein. This table has 500,000 to 750,000 distinct CDR3 sequences, approximately 15% appearing once. The sample was blood. The TCR sequence derives from a young woman with Graves' ophthalmopathy. The gene calls are TRBV11-3 and TRBJ2-1; weak D call: TRBD2 (6 bases). The CDR3 nucleotides are TGTGCCAGCAGCCCTCTGACTAGTCCCAATGAGCAGTTCTTC. This encodes CASSPLTSPNEQFF.